This T cell receptor (beta chain) was observed in a study of blood T cell repertoires in COVID-19. Study overall: The origin of the acute and convalescent COVID-19 samples was the United States, Italy and Spain. Sample material is recorded as cDNA or gDNA derived from T cells, B-cell-depleted T cells, or PBMCs.

V lost 4 bases to trimming and J lost 3 bases, with 15 bases between them. The germline V gene has CDR1 LGHDT and CDR2 YNNKEL (reference sequence). The CDR3 spans 16 residues. How the authors handled the data: Estimated nucleated cell counts came from reference gene primer amplification. TCRdb's table, derived via immunoSEQ multiplex PCR, lists solely in-frame clones and lacks some. That table furnishes V, J and clone size, whereas the DNA furnished D and trimming. The sample records about 46,000 clones, around nine tenths being singletons. V and J are TRBV3-1 (or the pseudogene TRBV3-2) and TRBJ2-2; D is perhaps TRBD1 (7 bases). This TCR came from a man in his fifties with active COVID-19. The sample taken for sequencing was peripheral blood. The CDR3 spells CASSPTSRGDTGELFF. The DNA for the CDR3 is TGTGCCAGCAGCCCCACATCCAGGGGGGACACCGGGGAGCTGTTTTTT.